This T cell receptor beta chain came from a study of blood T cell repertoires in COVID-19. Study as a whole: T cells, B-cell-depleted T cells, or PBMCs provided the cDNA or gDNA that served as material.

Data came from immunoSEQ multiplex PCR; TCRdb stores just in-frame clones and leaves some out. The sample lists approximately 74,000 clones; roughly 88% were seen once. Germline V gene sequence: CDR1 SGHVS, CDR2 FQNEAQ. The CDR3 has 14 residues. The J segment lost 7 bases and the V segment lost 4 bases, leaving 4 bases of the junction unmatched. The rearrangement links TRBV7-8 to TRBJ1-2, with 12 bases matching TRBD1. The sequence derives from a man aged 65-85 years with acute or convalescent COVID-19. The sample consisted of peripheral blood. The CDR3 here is CASSSGTGGFGYTF. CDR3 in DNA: TGTGCCAGCAGCTCCGGGACAGGGGGCTTTGGCTACACCTTC.